Listed here are 14 T cell receptor beta chains from one sample, sequenced in a study of long-term antiretroviral therapy in people with HIV. Survey-level resolution applied to immunoSEQ assay v3.0. The data were produced by immunoSEQ multiplex PCR, yet TCRdb's version contains in-frame clones alone and is incomplete. This table holds around 20,000 clones, 76% found once. This specimen consisted of unsorted PBMCs, obtained 0.5 years before starting antiretroviral therapy. The receptors here all came from a man between 18 and 35 years old with HIV.

This sequence joins TRBV11-2 and TRBJ1-5; a possible D gene is TRBD1 (6 bases). Deletions cut 1 base from V and 5 bases from J, with 21 bases between. CDR3 size: 18 residues. The V gene's germline CDR1 is SGHAT and CDR2 FQNNGV. CDR3 bases: TGTGCCAGCAGCTTAGTTCTCTCTCGACAGGCCACCCATCAGCCCCAGCATTTT. Translation: CASSLVLSRQATHQPQHF.

The CDR3: CASSEKAEAYNEQFF. DNA for the CDR3: TGTGCCAGCAGTGAAAAGGCGGAGGCCTACAATGAGCAGTTCTTC. The chain recombines TRBV6-4 with TRBJ2-1; the D gene is possibly TRBD2 (5 bases). This CDR3 spans 15 amino acids. From germline, CDR1 is MRHNA and CDR2 SNTAGT. V was trimmed by 3 bases and J by 2 bases, leaving 11 bases between them.

V and J are TRBV27 and TRBJ2-6; a possible D gene is TRBD2 (5 bases). Deletions cut 2 bases from V and 0 bases from J, with 20 bases between. The CDR3 extends over 20 amino acids. CDR1 and CDR2 (germline): MNHEY, SMNVEV (reference sequence). The CDR3 DNA reads as TGTGCCAGCAGTTTAACGGTCAGGTCGGGGTGGGTCTCTGGGGCCAACGTCCTGACTTTC. It specifies CASSLTVRSGWVSGANVLTF.

The chain couples TRBV4-3 to TRBJ2-7, with D tentatively TRBD1 or TRBD2 (6 bases each). The CDR3 covers 18 residues. Per germline, CDR1 LGHNA and CDR2 YSLEER. The ends were cut back, 0 bases at V and 0 bases at J, with 18 bases in the middle. Written as DNA, the CDR3 is TGCGCCAGCAGCCAAGACTCGGAGGGGGGACCGACCTCCTACGAGCAGTACTTC. It specifies CASSQDSEGGPTSYEQYF.

The rearrangement joins TRBV9 to TRBJ1-1; D remains unclear. This CDR3 is 14 amino acids long. Trimming cost V 1 base and J 0 bases, with 7 bases left between them. Germline loops: CDR1 SGDLS, CDR2 YYNGEE. Written as DNA, the CDR3 is TGTGCCAGCAGCGTATCCCACCTGAACACTGAAGCTTTCTTT. It is translated as CASSVSHLNTEAFF. Together with reference TRBV9 and TRBJ1-1, the CDR3 gives the full variable domain: DSGVTQTPKHLITATGQRVTLRCSPRSGDLSVYWYQQSLDQGLQFLIQYYNGEERAKGNILERFSAQQFPDLHSELNLSSLELGDSALYFCASSVSHLNTEAFFGQGTRLTVV.

In this sample, this clone turned up a few times. The chain recombines TRBV7-9 with TRBJ2-7; D possibly matches TRBD1 or TRBD2 (5 bases each). Germline lookup yields CDR1 SEHNR and CDR2 FQNEAQ (reference sequence). The CDR3 covers 12 residues. Trimming removed 5 bases from V and 9 bases from J, with 14 bases in between. CDR3 in amino acids: CASSPDIRGQYF. In DNA form, the CDR3 reads TGTGCCAGCAGCCCGGACATTCGGGGGCAGTACTTC.

The DNA for the CDR3 is TGTGCCAGCAGCGAGACAGGGTCGGGGGAGACCCAGTACTTC. Translated: CASSETGSGETQYF. This chain uses TRBV7-9 with TRBJ2-5; 7 bases agree with TRBD1. CDR1 SEHNR and CDR2 FQNEAQ come from the germline V gene (reference sequence). J was trimmed by 5 bases and V by 5 bases; bases with no gene match: 8. CDR3 length equals 14 residues.

The gene calls are TRBV5-4 and TRBJ2-3; D unresolved. The CDR3 runs 14 residues. Germline V gene data show CDR1 as SGHNT and CDR2 as YYREEE (reference sequence). Trimming left V 7 bases short and J 0 bases short, with 12 bases between. The chain's CDR3 is CASQTGISTDTQYF. The CDR3 DNA is TGTGCCAGCCAAACTGGGATAAGCACAGATACGCAGTATTTT. The entire variable domain, with the rest obtained from reference TRBV5-4 and TRBJ2-3, is as follows: ETGVTQSPTHLIKTRGQQVTLRCSSQSGHNTVSWYQQALGQGPQFIFQYYREEENGRGNFPPRFSGLQFPNYSSELNVNALELDDSALYLCASQTGISTDTQYFGPGTRLTVL.

CDR3 nucleotides: TGCGCCAGCAGCTTGTACAGGGGCCCTTACAATGAGCAGTTCTTC. Translation: CASSLYRGPYNEQFF. The chain combines TRBV5-1 with TRBJ2-1, with 7 bases lining up with TRBD1. The junction had 5 bases not matched to a gene; V was cut back by 1 base and J by 4 bases. This CDR3 spans 15 amino acids. Per the germline V gene, CDR1 is SGHRS and CDR2 is YFSETQ.

This sequence joins TRBV12-5 and TRBJ2-7; 8 nucleotides match TRBD1. The germline CDR1 and CDR2 sequences are LGHNT and FRNRAP. V was clipped by 3 bases and J by 0 bases; unmatched bases: 4. This CDR3 spans 15 amino acids. The CDR3 nucleotides read TGTGCTAGTGGTTTAGGACAGGGCCTCTCCTACGAGCAGTACTTC. Amino acids: CASGLGQGLSYEQYF.

The chain couples TRBV25-1 to TRBJ1-5; possibly TRBD1 for D (5 bases). CDR3 length: 12 residues. V was clipped by 3 bases and J by 7 bases, with 7 bases between them. Germline V gives CDR1 MGHDK, CDR2 SYGVNS. The CDR3 is CASSEGGQPQHF. CDR3 in DNA: TGTGCCAGCAGTGAGGGGGGGCAGCCCCAGCATTTT.

The rearrangement links TRBV11-2 to TRBJ2-1; 7 bases fit TRBD1. J lost 4 bases, V lost 8 bases, and 5 bases had no gene match. The V gene's germline CDR1 is SGHAT and CDR2 FQNNGV. The CDR3 is 13 amino acids. The CDR3 sequence: CASRDSLYNEQFF. In nucleotides, the CDR3 is TGTGCCAGCCGGGACAGCTTATACAATGAGCAGTTCTTC.

This clone was seen a single time. The chain employs TRBV4-3 and TRBJ1-1, with D tentatively TRBD1 (5 bases). Per germline, CDR1 LGHNA and CDR2 YSLEER. The V end lost 0 bases, the J end lost 5 bases, and 13 bases lay between the germline ends. CDR3 length: 15 amino acids. The CDR3 sequence is CASSQDKGVGTEAFF. CDR3 sequence (DNA): TGCGCCAGCAGCCAAGATAAAGGGGTTGGGACTGAAGCTTTCTTT.

V is TRBV5-1 and J is TRBJ2-3; D uncertain. Trimming pared 3 bases from V and 6 bases from J, leaving 8 bases between. The CDR3 contains 12 residues. In germline, CDR1 is SGHRS, CDR2 YFSETQ. The CDR3: CASSWTQDTQYF. The CDR3 coding sequence is TGCGCCAGCAGCTGGACCCAGGATACGCAGTATTTT.